A single sample gave rise to the 12 T cell receptor beta chains below, sequenced in a study of blood T cell repertoires in COVID-19. The assay was immunoSEQ multiplex PCR, and TCRdb's table has in-frame clones only and misses some. Of more than 85,000 clones in the sample, roughly 82% were seen once. Specimen: peripheral blood. The receptors stem from a man older than 75 with acute or convalescent COVID-19.

This rearrangement joins TRBV7-8 to TRBJ1-2, with D possibly TRBD1 on 6 matching bases. CDR3 length: 14 residues. CDR1 is SGHVS, CDR2 FQNEAQ, per germline. The ends were cut back, 3 bases at V and 2 bases at J, with 10 bases in the middle. The CDR3 nucleotides read TGTGCCAGCAGCTTGGGACATTCAAACTATGGCTACACCTTC. Translating it yields CASSLGHSNYGYTF.

This rearrangement joins TRBV29-1 to TRBJ1-1, with a weak D call TRBD1 (6 bases). V was cut by 5 bases and J by 2 bases, with 12 bases left in between. CDR1 and CDR2 (germline): SQVTM, ANQGSEA. The CDR3 loop spans 13 amino acids. The CDR3 region is CSVQQGLNTEAFF. CDR3 nucleotides: TGCAGCGTTCAGCAGGGGTTAAACACTGAAGCTTTCTTT.

V usage is TRBV19 and J usage is TRBJ1-1, with 9 nucleotides matching TRBD1. The CDR3 has 15 residues. With 6 bases clipped from V and 1 base from J, the junction kept 6 bases outside the gene matches. The germline CDR1 and CDR2 sequences are LNHDA and SQIVND (reference sequence). In DNA form, the CDR3 reads TGTGCCAGTAGCCCAAGGGGACAGGGGAACACTGAAGCTTTCTTT. Translation: CASSPRGQGNTEAFF.

The chain is built from TRBV27 and TRBJ2-3; 10 bases match TRBD2. Germline V gene lookup returns CDR1 MNHEY and CDR2 SMNVEV (reference sequence). V lost 6 bases and J lost 2; bases outside the gene matches: 8. The CDR3 runs 16 residues. DNA for the CDR3: TGTGCCAGCAGCCCGACTAGCGGGTGGGTCACAGATACGCAGTATTTT. Its protein is CASSPTSGWVTDTQYF.

The J gene is TRBJ1-2, the V gene TRBV7-6; TRBD1 matches at 7 bases. CDR1 and CDR2 from the germline V gene are SGHVS and FNYEAQ. Trimming took 5 bases from V and 8 from J; bases not matched to a gene: 17. CDR3 size: 16 residues. The CDR3 bases are TGTGCCAGCAGCCCCACTGGGACAGCTACTTCTTGGGGCTACACCTTC. This sequence encodes CASSPTGTATSWGYTF.

V is TRBV5-1 and J is TRBJ2-3; TRBD1 matches 7 bases. The CDR3 extends over 15 amino acids. Unmatched junction bases numbered 6, after V lost 5 bases and J lost 0 bases. Germline values: CDR1 SGHRS, CDR2 YFSETQ. This CDR3 reads CASRRQGESTDTQYF. CDR3 in DNA: TGCGCCAGCAGGCGTCAGGGGGAAAGCACAGATACGCAGTATTTT.

This clone was observed a handful of times. This chain links TRBV2 with TRBJ2-7; D may be TRBD1 (5 bases). The CDR3 runs 12 residues. Germline V gene data show CDR1 as SNHLY and CDR2 as FYNNEI. The V end lost 8 bases, the J end lost 0 bases, and 8 bases lay between the germline ends. CDR3: CASQGTSYEQYF. The DNA of the CDR3 is TGTGCCAGCCAGGGCACCTCCTACGAGCAGTACTTC.

The CDR3: CASSSQGRDSPLHF. Written as DNA, the CDR3 is TGTGCCAGCAGTTCACAGGGTAGGGATTCACCCCTCCACTTT. This sequence joins TRBV6-5 and TRBJ1-6; a possible D gene is TRBD1 (6 bases). In germline, CDR1 is MNHEY, CDR2 SVGAGI. Trimming took 4 bases from V and 8 from J, leaving 12 bases between them. CDR3 length: 14 amino acids.

This clone was counted a single time. The chain joins TRBV18 to TRBJ2-7, with D maybe TRBD1 (5 bases). CDR3 length: 12 amino acids. V was trimmed by 3 bases and J by 5 bases, leaving 8 bases between them. CDR1 is KGHSH and CDR2 is LQKENI in the germline V gene. CDR3 protein: CASSPQGDEQYF. In DNA, the CDR3 is TGTGCCAGCTCACCGCAGGGTGACGAGCAGTACTTC.

The chain links TRBV4-3 to TRBJ1-5; the D is unclear. Trimming removed 0 bases at V and 4 bases at J, with 13 bases between. Germline values: CDR1 LGHNA, CDR2 YSLEER. The CDR3 is 16 amino acids. CDR3 nucleotide sequence: TGCGCCAGCAGCCAAGATGCCCTGCCGGGGAATCAGCCCCAGCATTTT. Translating gives CASSQDALPGNQPQHF.

The CDR3 DNA reads TGTGCCAGCAGGGAGGGACTAGCGGACACAGATACGCAGTATTTT. This gives the protein CASREGLADTDTQYF. The chain recombines TRBV5-5 with TRBJ2-3; 11 positions agree with TRBD2. This CDR3 is built from 15 residues. Germline CDR1 and CDR2: SGHKS and YYEKEE (reference sequence). The trim removed 5 bases at V and 2 bases at J, leaving 4 bases unmatched.

This sequence joins TRBV6-5 and TRBJ1-1, with D tentatively TRBD1 (5 bases). The V gene lost 0 bases and the J gene lost 3 bases, with 11 bases spanning the gap. The CDR3 loop spans 15 amino acids. Germline CDR1 reads MNHEY; CDR2 reads SVGAGI. The CDR3, as DNA: TGTGCCAGCAGTTACTCGACGCGGGGGTACACTGAAGCTTTCTTT. It translates to CASSYSTRGYTEAFF.